This TCR beta chain originates from a study of blood T cell repertoires in COVID-19 (dated by TCRdb to 2020 to 2022). Regarding the complete study: Samples covering the acute and convalescent phases of COVID-19 were provided by collaborators in the United States, Italy and Spain. The material from the prospective study consisted of cDNA or gDNA derived from T cells, B-cell-depleted T cells, or PBMCs. Nearly every sample came with metadata listing a de-identified subject ID, COVID-19 status, age in years and sex. The samples were drawn from the first 160 participants of the ongoing ImmuneRACE study and from more than 1,000 subjects provided by 6 global collaborators. Subjects who had been exposed to COVID-19, were actively infected with it, or had recovered from it provided the deeply sampled blood TCRbeta repertoires that made up the dataset. Where HLA class I and class II types were available, the types were taken from metadata supplied by the sample provider, not from assay-based typing. The repertoires were released in a freely available public database meant as a resource for research on the immune response to SARS-CoV-2.

In Seattle, one collaborating source enrolled patients while the infection was active and tracked those patients longitudinally over the course of disease. The collaborating institutions used their own protocols to collect whole blood in K2EDTA tubes. For TCRbeta analysis, collaborators shipped samples as frozen whole blood, isolated PBMCs, or DNA extracted from either of those sample types. What the research found in general, with its limitations: The amount of clinical and demographic metadata varied by source and participant and was provided uncurated.

TCRbeta CDR3 regions were amplified from genomic DNA by means of the immunoSEQ Assay, a bias-controlled multiplex PCR. In the authors' own workflow: Within the assay, amplification of reference gene primers was used to estimate how many nucleated cells each sample contained. Sequence reads were collapsed and filtered to measure the absolute abundance of every unique TCRbeta CDR3 rearrangement. For each sample, productive Simpson clonality was calculated by taking the square root of Simpson's diversity index across productive rearrangements. The table comes from immuneACCESS by way of TCRdb, which keeps in-frame sequences with V and J called. Part of the clones is missing from these tables; in studies checked, under half for an unresolved V gene and the rest for unknown reasons. V, J and clone size reflect that table, while D and trimming were determined from the DNA. This sample is represented by more than 9,500 clones; about three quarters of them were singletons. Roughly a tenth of the sample rests with the top ten.

This clone was counted once. Its antigen specificity is not known. Base qualities were left out, and no much larger clone turns up one base away. Sequenced input: peripheral blood. The TCR comes from a man aged 60 to 75 with COVID-19, enrolled during active disease.

The DNA is as follows: TGTGCCAGCAGCTTCAGGGTTCTTTCCACCGGGGAGCTGTTTTTT. It is translated as CASSFRVLSTGELFF. This receptor chain uses TRBV7-2 and TRBJ2-2; tentative D gene TRBD1, with 5 bases matching. Taken from the germline V gene, the CDR1 and CDR2 loops are SGHTA and FQGNSA. Its CDR3 holds 15 amino acids, cysteine through phenylalanine. CDR3 DNA is the only sequence kept; it has 45 bases, read in frame from the first base. Trimming removed 3 bases from V and 4 bases from J, leaving 12 bases between the germline ends.